The T cell receptor (beta chain) under discussion was sequenced for a study of regulatory T cells. Study-wide results and limits: Hydrophobic residues at CDR3 positions 6 and 7 were enriched in conventional CD4+ T cells of CD3G-deficient patients.

Every patient with CD3G deficiency had evidence of autoimmunity. Sorting split CD4+ cells into CD25-high CD127-low Tregs and CD25-low CD127-high conventional T cells. The PCR used 52 TRBV and 13 TRBJ primers. Sequencing used immunoSEQ multiplex PCR; TCRdb keeps in-frame clones, though not all of them. The data show some 31,000 clones, about 93% seen once. A remark on this clone: Its target is not known.

The CDR3 runs to 15 residues. V shed 5 bases and J 7 bases; nucleotides not matched to a gene: 9. Germline V lookup: CDR1 MDHEN, CDR2 SYDVKM. What was sequenced was conventional CD4+ T cells sorted from blood. The clonotype was recovered from a child aged 2 to 9 with CD3G deficiency. The J gene is TRBJ1-5, the V gene TRBV28; 9 bases map to TRBD1. CDR3 nucleotides: TGTGCCAGCAGTCCAATTACAGGGGGCGAACAGCCCCAGCATTTT. This gives the protein CASSPITGGEQPQHF.